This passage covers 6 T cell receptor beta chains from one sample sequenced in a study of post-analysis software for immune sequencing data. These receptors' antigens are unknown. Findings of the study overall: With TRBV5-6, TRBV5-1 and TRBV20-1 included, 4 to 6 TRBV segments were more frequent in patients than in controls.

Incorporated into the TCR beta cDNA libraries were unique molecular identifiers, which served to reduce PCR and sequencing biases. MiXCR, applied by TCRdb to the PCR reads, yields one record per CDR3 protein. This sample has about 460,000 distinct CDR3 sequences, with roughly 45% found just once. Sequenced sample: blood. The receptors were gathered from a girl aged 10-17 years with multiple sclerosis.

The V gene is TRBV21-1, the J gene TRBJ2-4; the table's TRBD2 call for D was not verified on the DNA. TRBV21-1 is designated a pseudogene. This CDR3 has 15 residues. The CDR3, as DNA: TGTGCCAGCGGGAGGGGAGTTGGAGCCAAAAACATTCAGTACTTC. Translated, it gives CASGRGVGAKNIQYF.

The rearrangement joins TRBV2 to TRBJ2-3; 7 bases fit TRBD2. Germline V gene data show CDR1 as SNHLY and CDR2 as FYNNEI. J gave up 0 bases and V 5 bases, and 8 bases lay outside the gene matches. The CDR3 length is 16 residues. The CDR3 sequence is CASSKLAERSTDTQYF. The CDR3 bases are TGTGCCAGCAGTAAGCTAGCGGAACGAAGCACAGATACGCAGTATTTT.

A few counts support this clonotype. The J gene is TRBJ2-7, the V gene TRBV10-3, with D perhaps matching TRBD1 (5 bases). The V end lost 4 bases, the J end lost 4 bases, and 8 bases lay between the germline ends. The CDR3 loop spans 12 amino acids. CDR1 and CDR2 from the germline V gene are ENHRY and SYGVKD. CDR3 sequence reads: CAISAGIYEQYF. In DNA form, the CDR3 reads TGTGCCATCAGTGCAGGGATTTACGAGCAGTACTTC.

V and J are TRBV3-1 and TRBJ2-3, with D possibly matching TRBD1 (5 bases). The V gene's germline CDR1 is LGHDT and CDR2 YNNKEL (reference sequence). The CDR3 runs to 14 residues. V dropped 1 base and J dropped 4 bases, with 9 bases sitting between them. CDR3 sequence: CASSQVLGPDTQYF. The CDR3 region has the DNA TGTGCCAGCAGCCAAGTATTGGGGCCAGATACGCAGTATTTT.

CDR3 residues: CASSQDRSGRSNEQFF. As DNA, the CDR3 is TGCGCCAGCAGCCAAGATAGGAGCGGGAGATCCAATGAGCAGTTCTTC. This sequence joins TRBV4-1 and TRBJ2-1; 8 positions agree with TRBD2. Trimming cost V 0 bases and J 6 bases; bases outside gene matches: 7. CDR1 MGHRA and CDR2 YSYEKL come from the germline V gene. The CDR3 is 16 amino acids.

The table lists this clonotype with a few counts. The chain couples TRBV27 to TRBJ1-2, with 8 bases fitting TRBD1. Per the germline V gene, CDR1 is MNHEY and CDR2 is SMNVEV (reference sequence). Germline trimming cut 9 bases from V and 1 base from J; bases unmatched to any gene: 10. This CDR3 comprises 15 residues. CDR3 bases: TGTGCCAGTAAACCCCAGGGGGCACTTAACTATGGCTACACCTTC. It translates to CASKPQGALNYGYTF.